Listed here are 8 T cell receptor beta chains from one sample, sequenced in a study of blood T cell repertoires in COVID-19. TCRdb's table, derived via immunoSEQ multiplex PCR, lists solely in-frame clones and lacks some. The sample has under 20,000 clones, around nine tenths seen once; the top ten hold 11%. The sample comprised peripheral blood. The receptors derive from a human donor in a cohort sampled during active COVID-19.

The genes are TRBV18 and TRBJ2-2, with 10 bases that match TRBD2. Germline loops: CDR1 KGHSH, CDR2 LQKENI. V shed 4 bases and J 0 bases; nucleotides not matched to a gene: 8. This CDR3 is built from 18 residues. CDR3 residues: CASSRTTSGYANTGELFF. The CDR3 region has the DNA TGTGCCAGCTCACGGACGACTAGCGGGTACGCGAACACCGGGGAGCTGTTTTTT.

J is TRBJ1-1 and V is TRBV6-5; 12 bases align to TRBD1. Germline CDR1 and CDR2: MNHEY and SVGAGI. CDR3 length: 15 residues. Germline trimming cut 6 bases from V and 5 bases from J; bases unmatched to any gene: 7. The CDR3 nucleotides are TGTGCCAGCAGCTCGGGACAGGGGGCGAGAACTGAAGCTTTCTTT. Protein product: CASSSGQGARTEAFF.

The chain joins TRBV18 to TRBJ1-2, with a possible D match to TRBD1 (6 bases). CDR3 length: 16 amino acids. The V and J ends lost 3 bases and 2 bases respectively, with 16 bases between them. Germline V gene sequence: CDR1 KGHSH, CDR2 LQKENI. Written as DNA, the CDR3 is TGTGCCAGCTCACCGAACCAGGGGATACCCAACTATGGCTACACCTTC. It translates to CASSPNQGIPNYGYTF.

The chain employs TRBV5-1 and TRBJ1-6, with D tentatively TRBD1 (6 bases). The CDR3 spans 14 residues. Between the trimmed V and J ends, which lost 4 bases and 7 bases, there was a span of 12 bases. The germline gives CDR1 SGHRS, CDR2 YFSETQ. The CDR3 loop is CASSPGTQNSPLHF. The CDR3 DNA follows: TGCGCCAGCAGCCCCGGGACACAAAATTCACCCCTCCACTTT.

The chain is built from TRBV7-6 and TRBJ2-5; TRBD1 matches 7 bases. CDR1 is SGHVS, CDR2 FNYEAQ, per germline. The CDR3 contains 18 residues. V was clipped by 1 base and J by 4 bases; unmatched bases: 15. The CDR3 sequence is CASSLGDRVGLYRETQYF. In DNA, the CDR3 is TGTGCCAGCAGCTTAGGAGACAGGGTGGGGTTGTATCGAGAGACCCAGTACTTC.

The CDR3 sequence is CASSPLGAPGANVLTF. The CDR3, as DNA: TGTGCCAGCAGCCCCCTGGGGGCGCCCGGGGCCAACGTCCTGACTTTC. This chain connects TRBV28 to TRBJ2-6; TRBD1 is a possible D gene (6 bases). Trimming took off 6 bases at V and 4 bases at J, with 16 bases between the two ends. CDR1 MDHEN and CDR2 SYDVKM come from the germline V gene. The CDR3 spans 16 residues.

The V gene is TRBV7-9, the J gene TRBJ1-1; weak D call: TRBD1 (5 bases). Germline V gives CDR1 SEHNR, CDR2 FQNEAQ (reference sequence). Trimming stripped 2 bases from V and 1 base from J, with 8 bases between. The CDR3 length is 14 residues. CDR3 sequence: CASSLIGANTEAFF. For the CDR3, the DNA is TGTGCCAGCAGCTTAATAGGGGCGAACACTGAAGCTTTCTTT.

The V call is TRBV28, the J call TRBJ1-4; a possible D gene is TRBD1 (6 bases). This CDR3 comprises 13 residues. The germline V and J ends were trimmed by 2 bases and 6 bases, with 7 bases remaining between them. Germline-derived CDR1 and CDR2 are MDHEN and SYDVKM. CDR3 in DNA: TGTGCCAGCAGTTTACCAGGGGATGAAAAACTGTTTTTT. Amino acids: CASSLPGDEKLFF.